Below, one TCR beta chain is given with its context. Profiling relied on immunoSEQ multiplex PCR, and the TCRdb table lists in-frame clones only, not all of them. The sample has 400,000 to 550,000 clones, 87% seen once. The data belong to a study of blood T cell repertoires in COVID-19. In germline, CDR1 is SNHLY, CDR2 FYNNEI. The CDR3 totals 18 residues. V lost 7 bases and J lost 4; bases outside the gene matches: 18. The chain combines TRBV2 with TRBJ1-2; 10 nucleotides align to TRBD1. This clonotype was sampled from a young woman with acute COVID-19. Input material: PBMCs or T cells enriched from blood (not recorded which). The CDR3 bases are TGTGCCAGCAAATCGACAGGGGGCAGCCGTAGGTTCAGCTATGGCTACACCTTC. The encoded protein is CASKSTGGSRRFSYGYTF.